These T cell receptor beta chains were read from a single sample in a study of blood T cell repertoires in COVID-19. Sequencing used immunoSEQ multiplex PCR; TCRdb keeps in-frame clones, though not all of them. Of 300,000 to 400,000 clones detected, about 88% appear once; the ten largest clones hold roughly 1.2%. Input material: PBMCs or T cells enriched from blood (not recorded which). The receptors shown here come from a woman younger than 30 who had recovered from COVID-19. The CDR3 runs from the conserved cysteine through the conserved F or W. D genes are given only for firm matches. Rows give clone size only sometimes, using once, few, many, or a class for an expanded clone.

j_call	d_call	clone_size	v_call	cdr3_nt	cdr3_aa
TRBJ2-6	TRBD2	once	TRBV11-2	TGTGCCAGCACTCTACGCCCGGGGGGCTCTGGGGCCAACGTCCTGACTTTC	CASTLRPGGSGANVLTF
TRBJ1-2	TRBD1	-	TRBV5-8	TGTGCCAGCAGACCACAGGGGAACTATGGCTACACCTTC	CASRPQGNYGYTF
TRBJ2-7	-	few	TRBV19	TGTGCCAGTAGTATAAGGGGATCGTTGGGCGAGCAGTACTTC	CASSIRGSLGEQYF
TRBJ1-1	-	-	TRBV5-8	TGTGCCAGCAGCTTATGGGCTTCGAGCACTGAAGCTTTCTTT	CASSLWASSTEAFF
TRBJ1-1	-	-	TRBV2	TGTGCCAGCAGTGGGAATACGGGACTGCTGAACACTGAAGCTTTCTTT	CASSGNTGLLNTEAFF
TRBJ1-5	-	-	TRBV29-1	TGCAGCGTTGCGGGTGACAATCAGCCCCAGCATTTT	CSVAGDNQPQHF
TRBJ2-7	-	-	TRBV7-7	TGTGCTAGCAGCTCCCACAGGAATTACGAGCAGTACTTC	CASSSHRNYEQYF
TRBJ2-7	-	-	TRBV28	TGTGCCAGCAGTGTTAGGGGTTACGAGCAGTACTTC	CASSVRGYEQYF
TRBJ2-1	TRBD2	-	TRBV19	TGTGCCAGTAGTACCCTAACGGGGGGGAAGGTCTATGAGCAGTTCTTC	CASSTLTGGKVYEQFF
TRBJ2-6	-	-	TRBV25-1	TGTGCCACCGGGACTGCTAACGTCCTGACTTTC	CATGTANVLTF
TRBJ2-2	-	once	TRBV7-7	TGTGCTAGCAGCCTTTCGTGGGGGGCGAACACCGGGGAGCTGTTTTTT	CASSLSWGANTGELFF
TRBJ2-2	-	-	TRBV5-5	TGTGCCAGCAGCTTCAGACAGAGAACTGGGGAGCTGTTTTTT	CASSFRQRTGELFF
TRBJ1-6	TRBD1	once	TRBV9	TGTGCCAGCAGCGTGAGAGACAGGGATTGGAATTCACCCCTCCACTTT	CASSVRDRDWNSPLHF
TRBJ2-7	TRBD1	-	TRBV7-9	TGTGCCAGCAGCCTTTGGACAGGGGGTGACGAGCAGTACTTC	CASSLWTGGDEQYF
TRBJ1-1	TRBD1	-	TRBV27	TGTGCCAGCAGTTGGAAGTCCGGGACAGCCATGAACACTGAAGCTTTCTTT	CASSWKSGTAMNTEAFF
TRBJ1-1	-	-	TRBV7-3	TGTGCCAGCAGCTTATCTGGGACACCTTCTGAAGCTTTCTTT	CASSLSGTPSEAFF
TRBJ2-7	-	-	TRBV7-3	TGTGCCAGCAGCTTAGGGCCAGGGGAATATAACGAGCAGTACTTC	CASSLGPGEYNEQYF
TRBJ1-2	-	-	TRBV10-3	TGTGCCATCAGTGAGAGGCAGGATGAGGGCTACACCTTC	CAISERQDEGYTF
TRBJ2-5	TRBD1	once	TRBV28	TGTGCCAGCTCGACCGGGACAGGGGAAGAGACCCAGTACTTC	CASSTGTGEETQYF
TRBJ1-1	-	-	TRBV7-3	TGTGCCAGCAGCCCTGATGGGCGACAGAACACTGAAGCTTTCTTT	CASSPDGRQNTEAFF
TRBJ2-5	TRBD2	once	TRBV4-1	TGCGCCAGCAGCCAAGGGGTAACTAGCGGGGGTGAGACCCAGTACTTC	CASSQGVTSGGETQYF
TRBJ1-2	TRBD1	-	TRBV23-1	TGCGCCAGCAGTCAAGGGGTCAGGGGGGAGTATGGCTACACCTTC	CASSQGVRGEYGYTF
TRBJ2-7	TRBD2	-	TRBV28	TGTGCCAGCAGTTCCCGACTAGCGGGGAACTACGAGCAGTACTTC	CASSSRLAGNYEQYF
TRBJ2-1	-	-	TRBV12-3/TRBV12-4	TGTGCCAGCAGCACGAAGGAGGGGAGTGAGCAGTTCTTC	CASSTKEGSEQFF
TRBJ2-2	TRBD1	-	TRBV9	TGTGCCAGCAGCGCCTTAGGACAGGGTATCACCGGGGAGCTGTTTTTT	CASSALGQGITGELFF
TRBJ1-5	TRBD1	few	TRBV5-3	TGTGCCAGAAGTTCCGACAGGGCCCCCAATAGCAATCAGCCCCAGCATTTT	CARSSDRAPNSNQPQHF
TRBJ1-3	TRBD1	-	TRBV2	TGTGCCAGCAGAGACCGGGACAGGGTTAGAAACACCATATATTTT	CASRDRDRVRNTIYF
TRBJ2-7	-	-	TRBV6-5	TGTGCCAGCAGTTACAGGGGCAGCAACTACGAGCAGTACTTC	CASSYRGSNYEQYF
TRBJ2-6	TRBD1	-	TRBV30	TGTGCCTGGAGTGTCCTCTTGGGACAGGGATACTCTGGGGCCAACGTCCTGACTTTC	CAWSVLLGQGYSGANVLTF
TRBJ2-1	-	-	TRBV7-3	TGTGCCAGCAGCTTAAGAGCATACAATGAGCAGTTCTTC	CASSLRAYNEQFF
TRBJ1-2	-	-	TRBV27	TGTGCCAGCAGTTTAGCAGGGACTAACGGCTACACCTTC	CASSLAGTNGYTF
TRBJ1-5	-	few	TRBV30	TGTGCCTGGAGTGTTTCAGGGCTTCATCAGCCCCAGCATTTT	CAWSVSGLHQPQHF
TRBJ1-1	-	-	TRBV5-1	TGCGCCAGCAGCTTATACCTCAAGACAGCCTCGAACACTGAAGCTTTCTTT	CASSLYLKTASNTEAFF
TRBJ1-4	-	-	TRBV30	TGTGCCTGGAACTTGGGCGGGGAAAGTGGTGAAAAACTGTTTTTT	CAWNLGGESGEKLFF
TRBJ1-3	-	-	TRBV7-2	TGTGCCAGCAGCCTAGGTGGCAGCTCTGGAAACACCATATATTTT	CASSLGGSSGNTIYF
TRBJ1-3	-	once	TRBV4-1	TGCGCCAGCAGCGCGCCGGGGGCTGGAAACACCATATATTTT	CASSAPGAGNTIYF
TRBJ2-1	-	-	TRBV2	TGTGCCAGCAGTGGGGGCTCTGGGTTCTTC	CASSGGSGFF
TRBJ1-2	TRBD1	-	TRBV10-3	TGTGCCATCAGTGAGGCCAAGACAGGGGACTATGGCTACACCTTC	CAISEAKTGDYGYTF
TRBJ1-3	TRBD1	-	TRBV18	TGTGCCAGCTCACCGATTAACAGGGGAACCATATATTTT	CASSPINRGTIYF
TRBJ1-1	-	-	TRBV25-1	TGTGCCAGCAGTGGAGTTACAGGGTACGACACTGAAGCTTTCTTT	CASSGVTGYDTEAFF
TRBJ1-1	TRBD1	-	TRBV2	TGTGCCAGCAGTGCGAATGGAGGGGGCTATACTGAAGCTTTCTTT	CASSANGGGYTEAFF
TRBJ1-2	-	-	TRBV30	TGTGCCTGGAGTGGGGCAGGCCTACATTATGGCTACACCTTC	CAWSGAGLHYGYTF
TRBJ1-1	-	-	TRBV5-4	TGTGCCAGCAGCTTGGGTCAGGTTGGAACTGAAGCTTTCTTT	CASSLGQVGTEAFF
TRBJ1-1	TRBD1	-	TRBV7-3	TGTGCCAGCAGCGAGACAGGGTTGAACACTGAAGCTTTCTTT	CASSETGLNTEAFF
TRBJ1-1	TRBD1	-	TRBV7-9	TGTGCCAGCAGCCCCCGGGACCCCGACAGGGTGCCGTGGACTGAAGCTTTCTTT	CASSPRDPDRVPWTEAFF
TRBJ1-1	TRBD1	-	TRBV11-2	TGTGCCAGCAGCGGCCGGGACAGGGGAGGTAACACTGAAGCTTTCTTT	CASSGRDRGGNTEAFF
TRBJ1-2	TRBD1	-	TRBV6-5	TGTGCCAGCATCGCAAGGGGGCGCGGGGGCTACACCTTC	CASIARGRGGYTF
TRBJ2-3	-	-	TRBV21-1	TGTGCCAGCAGCAAACGCGGGGTGGGCACAGATACGCAGTATTTT	CASSKRGVGTDTQYF
TRBJ1-2	-	-	TRBV5-5	TGTGCCAGCAGCTTGGGTGCGGGGGAAGCGCGCTACACCTTC	CASSLGAGEARYTF
TRBJ1-2	-	-	TRBV30	TGTGCCTGGAGCCGCGGGGGGGCAGATGGCTACACCTTC	CAWSRGGADGYTF
TRBJ2-3	-	few	TRBV7-8	TGTGCCAGCAGTTCATTAACCAGTAGCACAGATACGCAGTATTTT	CASSSLTSSTDTQYF
TRBJ2-7	-	-	TRBV6-5	TGTGCCACGATCGGACAGCCCCCCTACGAGCAGTACTTC	CATIGQPPYEQYF
TRBJ1-5	-	-	TRBV4-1	TGCGCCAGCAGCCAAGATGGTGGGTCCCCAGGTCAGCCCCAGCATTTT	CASSQDGGSPGQPQHF
TRBJ2-5	TRBD1	-	TRBV28	TGTGCCAGCAGTTTCTACAGGGGCGGACGGGAGACCCAGTACTTC	CASSFYRGGRETQYF
TRBJ1-6	-	-	TRBV7-2	TGTGCCAGCAGCGGTGGACGAGGGGGTTCACCCCTCCACTTT	CASSGGRGGSPLHF